The 6 T cell receptor beta chains reported below all come from one sample, sequenced in a study of CD8 T cells in ankylosing spondylitis. TCRdb called the 5' RACE reads again in MiXCR, with one record for every CDR3 protein. Of around 250,000 distinct CDR3 sequences in the sample, about 11% were seen once. The sequenced sample was blood, either unsorted or a sorted T cell fraction (not recorded which). The source of these receptors is a male donor with ankylosing spondylitis or in good health (not recorded which).

This chain links TRBV5-1 with TRBJ2-5; TRBD2 matches at 7 bases. Germline-derived CDR1 and CDR2 are SGHRS and YFSETQ. There are 16 residues in the CDR3. The V segment lost 1 base and the J segment 5 bases; nucleotides outside the gene matches: 11. The CDR3 here is CASSLLRERGLETQYF. For the CDR3, the DNA is TGCGCCAGCAGCTTGTTGCGGGAGCGGGGACTGGAGACCCAGTACTTC.

This clonotype was counted ten times or more. The rearrangement joins TRBV5-1 to TRBJ2-3, with D tentatively TRBD2 (5 bases). Trimming took off 4 bases at V and 0 bases at J, with 18 bases between the two ends. The CDR3 contains 17 residues. From germline, CDR1 is SGHRS and CDR2 YFSETQ. As DNA, the CDR3 is TGCGCCAGCAGCCAAAGAAGAGCGGTGGGTAGCACAGATACGCAGTATTTT. Translating gives CASSQRRAVGSTDTQYF.

This clonotype was found a few times. The chain uses TRBV28 and TRBJ2-7, with 10 bases that match TRBD1. The germline gives CDR1 MDHEN, CDR2 SYDVKM. This CDR3 contains 14 residues. The V segment lost 5 bases and the J segment 5 bases; nucleotides outside the gene matches: 6. The CDR3 nucleotides read TGTGCCAGCAGTGTTACCGGGACAGGGGACGAGCAGTACTTC. Translation: CASSVTGTGDEQYF.

This clonotype came up many times. This chain joins TRBV10-3 and TRBJ1-1; 8 bases match TRBD1. This CDR3 has 14 amino acids. Germline-derived CDR1 and CDR2 are ENHRY and SYGVKD. V dropped 6 bases and J dropped 2; count of bases not matched to a gene: 5. Here the CDR3 DNA reads TGTGCCATCAGACCCGGGACAGGCAACACTGAAGCTTTCTTT. Translated: CAIRPGTGNTEAFF.

This clonotype was seen repeatedly, ten times or more. J is TRBJ2-7 and V is TRBV20-1; 14 bases line up with TRBD2. CDR1 DFQATT and CDR2 SNEGSKA come from the germline V gene (reference sequence). V dropped 4 bases and J dropped 7; count of bases not matched to a gene: 9. CDR3 length: 15 amino acids. CDR3 sequence (DNA): TGCAGTGCTAATCCGACTAGCGGGGGGGATCGGGAGCAGTACTTC. Translating it yields CSANPTSGGDREQYF.

This clonotype was seen ten or more times. The J gene is TRBJ2-2, the V gene TRBV6-4; TRBD1 might be the D (5 bases). The germline CDR1 and CDR2 sequences are MRHNA and SNTAGT. Trimming left V 6 bases short and J 5 bases short, with 7 bases between. This CDR3 has 12 amino acids. CDR3 residues: CASSAGTGELFF. CDR3 DNA: TGTGCCAGCAGCGCAGGGACCGGGGAGCTGTTTTTT.